The 26 T cell receptor beta chains in this list originate from one sample, sequenced in a study of T cells after yellow fever vaccination (dated by TCRdb to the late 2010s). Libraries were prepared through 5' RACE. Sequencing was carried out with an Illumina HiSeq 2500. The raw public reads went through TCRdb reprocessing: fastp at Q25, MiXCR clone calling, in-frame beta chains kept. Duplicate CDR3 protein sequences are folded into a single record with the most common DNA and genes. The sample table contains roughly 250,000 distinct CDR3 sequences; only one count was recorded for roughly 13% of them. Clones ranked in the top ten supply 0.5% to 0.6% of the sample. Taken with the paper, the label for treatment or condition translates to: live attenuated yellow fever vaccine strain. Sample: CD4+ T cells sorted from PBMCs, taken 45 days after the yellow fever booster vaccination. The receptors here all came from a young man who received the YFV17D yellow fever vaccine.

The V gene is TRBV7-2, the J gene TRBJ2-1, with D perhaps matching TRBD2 (6 bases). From germline, CDR1 is SGHTA and CDR2 FQGNSA. Deletions cut 1 base from V and 2 bases from J, with 12 bases between. This CDR3 contains 16 residues. The CDR3 DNA reads TGTGCCAGCAGCTTAGTTTCGGGAGTTACCTACAATGAGCAGTTCTTC. Protein product: CASSLVSGVTYNEQFF.

This chain connects TRBV5-1 to TRBJ2-3, with D tentatively TRBD2 (5 bases). The CDR3 contains 15 residues. CDR1 and CDR2 from the germline V gene are SGHRS and YFSETQ. With 4 bases removed from V and 3 bases from J, the gap between germline ends came to 15 bases. CDR3 sequence (DNA): TGCGCCAGCAGCCCCGAGGGAGTAAGGACAGATACGCAGTATTTT. This encodes CASSPEGVRTDTQYF.

This clonotype was observed a few times. The rearrangement links TRBV29-1 to TRBJ2-1, with 10 nucleotides matching TRBD2. CDR1 SQVTM and CDR2 ANQGSEA come from the germline V gene. The CDR3 is made up of 16 amino acids. Germline trimming cut 3 bases from V and 1 base from J; bases unmatched to any gene: 6. The CDR3: CSVDSLAGESYNEQFF. CDR3 nucleotide sequence: TGCAGCGTTGATAGCCTAGCGGGGGAATCCTACAATGAGCAGTTCTTC.

This clonotype was observed a few times. This sequence joins TRBV27 and TRBJ1-5; weak D call: TRBD1 (6 bases). The germline V gene encodes CDR1 MNHEY and CDR2 SMNVEV (reference sequence). V dropped 3 bases and J dropped 4 bases, with 10 bases sitting between them. The CDR3 has 14 amino acids. The CDR3 loop reads CASSLGAQNQPQHF. CDR3 DNA: TGTGCCAGCAGTTTGGGGGCTCAGAATCAGCCCCAGCATTTT.

The chain has TRBV5-1 and TRBJ2-7; 7 nucleotides align to TRBD1. V trimming: 4 bases; J trimming: 3 bases; junction bases outside the gene matches: 7. The V gene's germline CDR1 is SGHRS and CDR2 YFSETQ. The CDR3 runs to 14 residues. For the CDR3, the DNA is TGCGCCAGCAGCGCAACAGGGGATCGCTACGAGCAGTACTTC. This encodes CASSATGDRYEQYF.

The chain is built from TRBV11-2 and TRBJ2-6; D possibly corresponds to TRBD2 (7 bases). The CDR3 is 18 residues long. Between the trimmed V and J ends, which lost 5 bases and 0 bases, there was a span of 17 bases. Germline CDR1 and CDR2: SGHAT and FQNNGV. CDR3 sequence reads: CASSNLWGGLSGANVLTF. In nucleotides, the CDR3 is TGTGCCAGCAGCAACCTGTGGGGGGGCCTCTCTGGGGCCAACGTCCTGACTTTC.

This clonotype was detected a few times. The chain employs TRBV7-8 and TRBJ2-7; D remains ambiguous. CDR3 length: 15 amino acids. Trimming removed 2 bases from V and 2 bases from J, with 13 bases in between. Germline V gene data show CDR1 as SGHVS and CDR2 as FQNEAQ. The CDR3 nucleotides are TGTGCCAGCAGCTTAACTGGCGGAGCAACCTACGAGCAGTACTTC. As protein: CASSLTGGATYEQYF.

This clonotype has more than one count but fewer than ten. This rearrangement joins TRBV5-1 to TRBJ2-2; 9 nucleotides align to TRBD2. The CDR3 runs 16 residues. Germline V gene lookup returns CDR1 SGHRS and CDR2 YFSETQ. V was pared by 2 bases and J by 1 base, with 3 bases of the junction left unmatched. The CDR3 region is CASSLAGGLNTGELFF. The CDR3 DNA follows: TGCGCCAGCAGCTTAGCGGGAGGTTTGAACACCGGGGAGCTGTTTTTT.

This clonotype has at least ten counts. The chain has TRBV5-1 and TRBJ2-2; no firm D call. The germline V and J ends were trimmed by 0 bases and 4 bases, with 4 bases remaining between them. Germline CDR1 SGHRS, CDR2 YFSETQ. The CDR3 is 13 amino acids. The CDR3 here is CASSLEVTGELFF. CDR3 nucleotide sequence: TGCGCCAGCAGCTTGGAGGTCACCGGGGAGCTGTTTTTT.

This clonotype turned up a few times. This chain's CDR3 is CASSAWTEEKLFF. The CDR3 region has the DNA TGTGCCAGCAGCGCCTGGACAGAAGAAAAACTGTTTTTT. The V and J genes are TRBV7-9 and TRBJ1-4; maybe TRBD1 (6 bases). V was clipped by 5 bases and J by 8 bases, with 12 bases between them. Per germline, CDR1 SEHNR and CDR2 FQNEAQ (reference sequence). The CDR3 has 13 amino acids. The full variable domain, rest sourced from reference TRBV7-9 and TRBJ1-4, is DTGVSQNPRHKITKRGQNVTFRCDPISEHNRLYWYRQTLGQGPEFLTYFQNEAQLEKSRLLSDRFSAERPKGSFSTLEIQRTEQGDSAMYLCASSAWTEEKLFFGSGTQLSVL.

The rearrangement uses TRBV29-1 and TRBJ2-7; the match to TRBD2 covers 7 bases. The V gene's germline CDR1 is SQVTM and CDR2 ANQGSEA. V lost 7 bases and J lost 3; bases outside the gene matches: 3. CDR3 length equals 11 residues. The CDR3 loop reads CSALAGYEQYF. The CDR3 DNA is TGCAGCGCTTTAGCGGGCTACGAGCAGTACTTC.

The chain combines TRBV20-1 with TRBJ2-3; 14 nucleotides match TRBD2. Germline loops: CDR1 DFQATT, CDR2 SNEGSKA (reference sequence). V lost 1 base and J lost 8; bases outside the gene matches: 5. CDR3 size: 15 residues. The CDR3 coding sequence is TGCAGTGCTAGAGGACTAGCGGGAGGGCCGGTTACGCAGTATTTT. Residues: CSARGLAGGPVTQYF.

The sample holds a few counts of this clonotype. The CDR3 sequence: CASSAGTVQETQYF. The CDR3 DNA follows: TGTGCCAGCAGCGCCGGGACAGTTCAAGAGACCCAGTACTTC. This chain joins TRBV7-9 and TRBJ2-5, with TRBD1 matching over 7 bases. The CDR3 covers 14 residues. Germline CDR1 reads SEHNR; CDR2 reads FQNEAQ (reference sequence). With 5 bases clipped from V and 2 bases from J, the junction kept 5 bases outside the gene matches.

The rearrangement links TRBV6-1 to TRBJ2-7; 8 bases line up with TRBD1. V shed 8 bases and J 2 bases; nucleotides not matched to a gene: 11. Per the germline V gene, CDR1 is MNHNS and CDR2 is SASEGT. The CDR3 contains 15 residues. The CDR3 spells CASRLTGDATYEQYF. DNA for the CDR3: TGTGCCAGCCGCCTGACAGGGGACGCAACCTACGAGCAGTACTTC.

The V call is TRBV6-2 or TRBV6-3, the J call TRBJ2-7; 7 bases fit TRBD1. The germline CDR1 and CDR2 sequences are MNHEY and SVGEGT. With V trimmed by 2 bases and J by 4 bases, 11 bases remained unmatched. The CDR3 loop spans 16 amino acids. The CDR3 loop reads CASSYQTGTARYEQYF. The CDR3, as DNA: TGTGCCAGCAGTTACCAGACCGGGACAGCTCGATACGAGCAGTACTTC.

This clonotype was detected only a few times. This sequence joins TRBV18 and TRBJ2-2; D is unresolved. Germline CDR1 and CDR2: KGHSH and LQKENI. This CDR3 comprises 13 residues. V was cut by 4 bases and J by 6 bases, with 9 bases left in between. CDR3: CASSRSSSGELFF. The CDR3 DNA reads TGTGCCAGCTCACGTTCTTCATCCGGGGAGCTGTTTTTT. The full variable domain, rest sourced from reference TRBV18 and TRBJ2-2, is NAGVMQNPRHLVRRRGQEARLRCSPMKGHSHVYWYRQLPEEGLKFMVYLQKENIIDESGMPKERFSAEFPKEGPSILRIQQVVRGDSAAYFCASSRSSSGELFFGEGSRLTVL.

This clonotype came up many times. This chain uses TRBV7-9 with TRBJ2-3; D remains unclear. The CDR3 runs 11 residues. Per germline, CDR1 SEHNR and CDR2 FQNEAQ (reference sequence). Deletions cut 4 bases from V and 5 bases from J, with 4 bases between. The CDR3 loop reads CASSSQDTQYF. CDR3 bases: TGTGCCAGCAGCTCCCAAGATACGCAGTATTTT.

This clonotype has more than one count but fewer than ten. The rearrangement uses TRBV20-1 and TRBJ2-4; 7 positions match TRBD1. Germline loops: CDR1 DFQATT, CDR2 SNEGSKA (reference sequence). The CDR3 sequence is 14 residues long. V trimming: 6 bases; J trimming: 11 bases; junction bases outside the gene matches: 16. Written as DNA, the CDR3 is TGCAGTGCCCCTAGCCTCGGGCCCCAGGGGGTTCAGTACTTC. Its protein is CSAPSLGPQGVQYF.

The J gene is TRBJ2-5, the V gene TRBV7-8; D is unclear. Germline V gene lookup returns CDR1 SGHVS and CDR2 FQNEAQ. The CDR3 extends over 13 amino acids. Trimming took 2 bases from V and 1 from J, leaving 5 bases between them. This CDR3 is CASSLSIQETQYF. In DNA, the CDR3 is TGTGCCAGCAGCTTAAGTATCCAAGAGACCCAGTACTTC.

This clonotype was observed a handful of times. The chain combines TRBV5-1 with TRBJ2-3; the D is unclear. V lost 2 bases and J lost 4, with 8 bases in between. The CDR3 is 13 amino acids. Germline assignment: CDR1 SGHRS and CDR2 YFSETQ. The CDR3 loop is CASSFLGSDTQYF. CDR3 DNA: TGCGCCAGCAGCTTCCTTGGGTCAGATACGCAGTATTTT.

The V and J genes are TRBV7-2 and TRBJ2-7; 15 bases agree with TRBD2. V was clipped by 10 bases and J by 3 bases; unmatched bases: 7. This CDR3 is 15 amino acids long. From germline, CDR1 is SGHTA and CDR2 FQGNSA. The DNA for the CDR3 is TGTGCCACCAAGCCGGGACTAGCGGGAGGCTACGAGCAGTACTTC. Amino acids: CATKPGLAGGYEQYF.

This clonotype was seen a handful of times. The CDR3 loop reads CASSLADYGYTF. The CDR3, as DNA: TGTGCCAGTAGTTTGGCGGACTATGGCTACACCTTC. The chain combines TRBV19 with TRBJ1-2, with D unresolved. This CDR3 has 12 residues. V lost 5 bases and J 3 bases, leaving 7 bases between the germline ends. The germline CDR1 and CDR2 sequences are LNHDA and SQIVND (reference sequence).

This clonotype was seen just once. The junction shows a germline mismatch at one end, possibly a read error. V gene TRBV6-6 combines with J gene TRBJ2-5; D gene ambiguous. The CDR3 spans 12 residues. Germline values: CDR1 MNHNY, CDR2 SVGAGI (reference sequence). The CDR3 protein is CASSYREENQYF. CDR3 bases: TGTGCCAGCAGTTACAGGGAAGAGAACCAGTACTTC.

This clonotype was seen a few times. The chain links TRBV24-1 to TRBJ2-5; 9 bases are shared with TRBD1. V shed 5 bases and J 3 bases; nucleotides not matched to a gene: 9. The length of the CDR3 is 16 residues. From germline, CDR1 is KGHDR and CDR2 SFDVKD. In DNA form, the CDR3 reads TGTGCCACCAGTGCGGACGGGACAGGGCGGAAAGAGACCCAGTACTTC. Translation gives CATSADGTGRKETQYF.

This clonotype was recorded a few times. J is TRBJ2-2 and V is TRBV9; D is possibly TRBD2 (5 bases). Trimming removed 5 bases from V and 3 bases from J, with 14 bases in between. The CDR3 consists of 15 residues. Germline V CDR1 and CDR2: SGDLS, YYNGEE. The CDR3 is CASSRGILHTGELFF. DNA for the CDR3: TGTGCCAGCAGTCGAGGGATCCTACACACCGGGGAGCTGTTTTTT.

The gene calls are TRBV7-9 and TRBJ2-3; possibly TRBD1 for D (6 bases). This CDR3 region has 13 residues. CDR1 is SEHNR, CDR2 FQNEAQ, per germline (reference sequence). The ends were cut back, 10 bases at V and 0 bases at J, with 11 bases in the middle. The CDR3 nucleotides are TGTGCCACCGGGACACCTAGCACAGATACGCAGTATTTT. It codes for CATGTPSTDTQYF. The full variable domain, in which reference TRBV7-9 and TRBJ2-3 provide the parts outside the CDR3, is DTGVSQNPRHKITKRGQNVTFRCDPISEHNRLYWYRQTLGQGPEFLTYFQNEAQLEKSRLLSDRFSAERPKGSFSTLEIQRTEQGDSAMYLCATGTPSTDTQYFGPGTRLTVL.